This T cell receptor beta chain was observed in a study of blood T cell repertoires in COVID-19. Study as a whole: Acute and convalescent COVID-19 specimens originated in the United States, Italy and Spain. Nucleic acid was either cDNA or gDNA, and it came from T cells, B-cell-depleted T cells, or PBMCs.

In the authors' methods: From reference gene primer amplification, estimates of nucleated cell counts were derived. Here immunoSEQ multiplex PCR was the method, and the copy in TCRdb shows in-frame clones only, minus some. V, J and clone size derive from that table, while D and trimming were established from the DNA sequence. The sample has roughly 100,000 clones; around four fifths are singletons. Trimming took 4 bases from V and 3 from J, leaving 15 bases between them. There are 15 residues in the CDR3. CDR1 SGHVS and CDR2 FNYEAQ come from the germline V gene. This TCR came from a woman between 65 and 79 years old with acute or convalescent COVID-19. The chain uses TRBV7-6 and TRBJ2-5; maybe TRBD1 (6 bases). Sample: peripheral blood. The CDR3 DNA is TGTGCCAGCAGCTCGGTCGGACAGAGTAAAGAGACCCAGTACTTC. It is translated as CASSSVGQSKETQYF.